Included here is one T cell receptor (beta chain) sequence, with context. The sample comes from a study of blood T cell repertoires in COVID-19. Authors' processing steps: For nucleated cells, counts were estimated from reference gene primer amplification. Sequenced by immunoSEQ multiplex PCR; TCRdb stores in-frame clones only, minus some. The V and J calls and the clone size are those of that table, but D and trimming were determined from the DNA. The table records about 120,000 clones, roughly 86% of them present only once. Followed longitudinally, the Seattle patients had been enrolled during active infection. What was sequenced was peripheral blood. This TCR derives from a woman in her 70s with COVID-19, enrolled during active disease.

In nucleotides, the CDR3 is TGTGCCAGCAGCTTACTGGTATTGGTTAACACGAACGAGCAGTACTTC. Amino acid sequence: CASSLLVLVNTNEQYF. This sequence joins TRBV7-2 and TRBJ2-7; D is uncertain. This CDR3 region has 16 residues. Trimming stripped 2 bases from V and 5 bases from J, with 19 bases between. Germline V gene lookup returns CDR1 SGHTA and CDR2 FQGNSA.